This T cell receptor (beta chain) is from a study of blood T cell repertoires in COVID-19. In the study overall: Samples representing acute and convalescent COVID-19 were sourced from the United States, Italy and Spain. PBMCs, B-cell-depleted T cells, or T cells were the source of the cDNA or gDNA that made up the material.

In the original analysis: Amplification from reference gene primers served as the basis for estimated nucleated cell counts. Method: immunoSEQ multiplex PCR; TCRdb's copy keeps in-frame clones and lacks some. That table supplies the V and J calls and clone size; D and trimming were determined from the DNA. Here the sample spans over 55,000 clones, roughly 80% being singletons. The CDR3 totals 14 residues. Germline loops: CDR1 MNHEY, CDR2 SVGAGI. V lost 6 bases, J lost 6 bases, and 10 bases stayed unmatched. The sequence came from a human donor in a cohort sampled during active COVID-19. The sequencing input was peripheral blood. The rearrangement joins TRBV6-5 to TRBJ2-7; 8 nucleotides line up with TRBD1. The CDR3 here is CASRQRTGTREQYF. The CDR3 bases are TGTGCCAGCAGACAAAGGACAGGGACGCGCGAGCAGTACTTC.